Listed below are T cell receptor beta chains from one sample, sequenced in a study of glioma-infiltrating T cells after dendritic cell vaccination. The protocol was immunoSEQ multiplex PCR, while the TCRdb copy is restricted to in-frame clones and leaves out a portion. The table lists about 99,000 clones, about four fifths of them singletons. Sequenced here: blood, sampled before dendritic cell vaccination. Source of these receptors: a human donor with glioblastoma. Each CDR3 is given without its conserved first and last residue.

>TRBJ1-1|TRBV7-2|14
ASSPRDRGKYTEAF
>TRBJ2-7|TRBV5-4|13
ASSLAVQETDEQY
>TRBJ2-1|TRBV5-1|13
ASSLGQGPYNEQF
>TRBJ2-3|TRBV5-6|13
ASSLVPAGGDTQY
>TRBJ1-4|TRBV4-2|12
ASSQQSEGEKLF
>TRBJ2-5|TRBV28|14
ASSPGGQSSQETQY
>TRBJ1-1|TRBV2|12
ASSGGQLNTEAF
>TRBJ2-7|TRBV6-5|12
ASSYGQEPYEQY
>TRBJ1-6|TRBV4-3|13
ASSQDNRGRSPLH
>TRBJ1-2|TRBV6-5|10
ASSKGTFGYT
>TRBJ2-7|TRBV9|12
ASSAGTGTYEQY
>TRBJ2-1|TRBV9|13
ASSVGAYSYNEQF
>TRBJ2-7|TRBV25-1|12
ASSAGDSSYEQY
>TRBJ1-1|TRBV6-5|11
ASSSTANTEAF
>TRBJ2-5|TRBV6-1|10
ASSDRAEEQY
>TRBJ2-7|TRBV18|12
ASSHERGVGEQY
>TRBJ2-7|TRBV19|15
ASSQTGGVSGSNEQY
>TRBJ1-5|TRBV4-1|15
ASSQDGGDRGDQPQH
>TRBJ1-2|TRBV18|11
ASSPLQGEGYT
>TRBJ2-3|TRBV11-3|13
ASSLDGPGHDTQY
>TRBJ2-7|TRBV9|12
ASSVGQSSYEQY
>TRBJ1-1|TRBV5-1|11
ASSPGVNTEAF
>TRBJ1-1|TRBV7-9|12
ASRSSDRDPEAF
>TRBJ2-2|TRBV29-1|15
SVPKRASGGDTGELF
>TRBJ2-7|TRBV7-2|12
ASSPRTGGAGQY
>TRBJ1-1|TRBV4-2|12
ASSPSGGGAEAF
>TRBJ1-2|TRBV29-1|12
SVEDLTGVRGYT
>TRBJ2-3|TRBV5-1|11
ATKLEGTDTQY
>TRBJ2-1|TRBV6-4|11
ASSESLYNEQF
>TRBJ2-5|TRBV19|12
ASSIGGSQETQY
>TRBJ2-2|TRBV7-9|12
ASSQVTGTGELF
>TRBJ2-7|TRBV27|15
ASSLTPRDRGGHEQY
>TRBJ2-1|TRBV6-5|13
ASRPSGGYSDEQF
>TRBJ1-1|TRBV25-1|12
ARNRTSLNTEAF